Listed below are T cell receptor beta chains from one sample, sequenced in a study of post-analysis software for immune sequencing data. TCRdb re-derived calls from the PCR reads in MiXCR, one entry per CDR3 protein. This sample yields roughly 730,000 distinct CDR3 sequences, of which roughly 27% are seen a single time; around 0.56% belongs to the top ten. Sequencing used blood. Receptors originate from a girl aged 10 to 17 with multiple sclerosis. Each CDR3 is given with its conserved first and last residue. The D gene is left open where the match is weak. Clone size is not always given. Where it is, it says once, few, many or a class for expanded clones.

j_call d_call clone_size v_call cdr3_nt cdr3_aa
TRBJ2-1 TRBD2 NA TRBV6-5 TGTGCCAGCAGGGCCGGGACTATCAATGAGCAGTTCTTC CASRAGTINEQFF
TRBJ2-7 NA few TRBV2 TGTGCCAGCAGTGTGGGGAGGGGGTTCCGCTACGAGCAGTACTTC CASSVGRGFRYEQYF
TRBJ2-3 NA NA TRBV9 TGTGCCAGCAGCGTAGGGAGGCTCACAGATACGCAGTATTTT CASSVGRLTDTQYF
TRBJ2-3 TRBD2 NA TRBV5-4 TGTGCCAGCAGCTTCGGGAGGGCCTCCGATACGCAGTATTTT CASSFGRASDTQYF
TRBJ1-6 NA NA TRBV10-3 TGTGCCATCAGCCCCAGGAGGGCAGGTAGATCAAATTCACCCCTCCACTTT CAISPRRAGRSNSPLHF
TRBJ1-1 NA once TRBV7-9 TGTGCCCAACGAAGGGGGGGGATGAACACTGAAGCTTTCTTT CAQRRGGMNTEAFF
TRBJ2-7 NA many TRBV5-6 TGTGCCAGCAGCCCTGGGAGGAGAAGCGAGCAGTACTTC CASSPGRRSEQYF
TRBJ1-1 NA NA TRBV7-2 TGTGCCAGCAGCCCGAAACAGATGAACACTGAAGCTTTCTTT CASSPKQMNTEAFF
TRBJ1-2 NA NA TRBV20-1 TGCAGTGCTCCCAAACCGGGATACTATGGCTACACCTTC CSAPKPGYYGYTF
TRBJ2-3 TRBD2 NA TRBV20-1 TGCAGTGCAATTAGTGGGGGGGTTGCAGATACGCAGTATTTT CSAISGGVADTQYF
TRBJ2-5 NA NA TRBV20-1 TGCAGTGCCCTTAGGACCCGGGGTGAGCAGTACTTC CSALRTRGEQYF
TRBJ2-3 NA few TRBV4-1 TGCGCCAGCAGCCAAGAGAGGGCAGGCACAGATACGCAGTATTTT CASSQERAGTDTQYF
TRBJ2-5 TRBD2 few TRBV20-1 TGCAGTGCTAGGACTAGCGGGGAGACCCAGTACTTC CSARTSGETQYF
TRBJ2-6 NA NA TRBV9 TGTGCCAGCAGCGTTAGGCACTCTGGGGCCAACGTCCTGACTTTC CASSVRHSGANVLTF
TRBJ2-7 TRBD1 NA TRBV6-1 TGTGCCAGCAGTGCCCTCGGACAGGGAAAGCAGTACTTC CASSALGQGKQYF
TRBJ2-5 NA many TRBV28 TGTGCCAGCAGTTTCGGGCAGCAAGAGACCCAGTACTTC CASSFGQQETQYF
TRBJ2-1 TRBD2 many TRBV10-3 TGTGCCATCAGTGAGACGGCGGGGGGGGTCGATGAGCAGTTCTTC CAISETAGGVDEQFF
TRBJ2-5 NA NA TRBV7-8 TGTGCCAGCAGCTTAGCTTCAGGGTCGGTTGGAGAGACCCAGTACTTC CASSLASGSVGETQYF